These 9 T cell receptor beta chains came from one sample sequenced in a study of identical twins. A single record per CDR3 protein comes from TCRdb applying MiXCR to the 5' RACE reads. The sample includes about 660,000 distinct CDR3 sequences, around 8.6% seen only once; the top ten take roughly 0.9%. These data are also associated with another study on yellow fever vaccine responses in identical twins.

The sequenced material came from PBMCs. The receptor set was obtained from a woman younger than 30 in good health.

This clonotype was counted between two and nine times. CDR3 protein: CASSLMDRGAYNEQFF. In DNA form, the CDR3 reads TGTGCCAGCAGCTTAATGGACAGGGGGGCGTACAATGAGCAGTTCTTC. This chain uses TRBV7-3 with TRBJ2-1; 10 bases line up with TRBD1. V lost 1 base, J lost 4 bases, and 4 bases stayed unmatched. Germline V CDR1 and CDR2: SGHTA, FQGTGA. This CDR3 spans 16 amino acids.

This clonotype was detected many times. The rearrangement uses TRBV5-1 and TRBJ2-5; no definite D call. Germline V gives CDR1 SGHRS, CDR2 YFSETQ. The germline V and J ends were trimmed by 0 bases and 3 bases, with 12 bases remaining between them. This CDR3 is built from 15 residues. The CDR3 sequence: CASSLGSTSEETQYF. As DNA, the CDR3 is TGCGCCAGCAGCTTGGGCTCAACATCTGAAGAGACCCAGTACTTC. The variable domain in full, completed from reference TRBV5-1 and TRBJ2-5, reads KAGVTQTPRYLIKTRGQQVTLSCSPISGHRSVSWYQQTPGQGLQFLFEYFSETQRNKGNFPGRFSGRQFSNSRSEMNVSTLELGDSALYLCASSLGSTSEETQYFGPGTRLLVL.

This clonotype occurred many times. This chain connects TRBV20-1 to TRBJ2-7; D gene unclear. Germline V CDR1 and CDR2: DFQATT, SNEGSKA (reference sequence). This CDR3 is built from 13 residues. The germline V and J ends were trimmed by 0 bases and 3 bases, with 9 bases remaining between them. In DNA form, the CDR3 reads TGCAGTGCTAGAGATCGTCTGATCTACGAGCAGTACTTC. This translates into CSARDRLIYEQYF.

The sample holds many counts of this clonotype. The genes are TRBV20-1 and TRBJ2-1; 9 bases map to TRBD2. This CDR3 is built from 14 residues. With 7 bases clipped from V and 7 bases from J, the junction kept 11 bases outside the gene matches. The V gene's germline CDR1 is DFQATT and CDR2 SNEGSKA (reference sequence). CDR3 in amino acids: CSVKAGGLQNEQFF. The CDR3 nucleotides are TGCAGTGTTAAAGCGGGGGGACTTCAAAATGAGCAGTTCTTC.

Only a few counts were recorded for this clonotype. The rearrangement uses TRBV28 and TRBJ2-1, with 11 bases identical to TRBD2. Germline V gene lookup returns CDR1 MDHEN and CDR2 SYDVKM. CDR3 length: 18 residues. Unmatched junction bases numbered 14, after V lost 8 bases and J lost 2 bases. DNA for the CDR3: TGTGCCAGCTTACCCATAACTAGCGGGAGTCACACCTACAATGAGCAGTTCTTC. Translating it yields CASLPITSGSHTYNEQFF.

CDR3 DNA: TGCAGTGCTAGACCTCAGGACAGGGGCGAGCAGTACTTC. Amino acids: CSARPQDRGEQYF. The V and J genes are TRBV20-1 and TRBJ2-7; TRBD1 aligns across 9 bases. V was clipped by 2 bases and J by 6 bases; unmatched bases: 5. The V gene's germline CDR1 is DFQATT and CDR2 SNEGSKA (reference sequence). The CDR3 loop spans 13 amino acids.

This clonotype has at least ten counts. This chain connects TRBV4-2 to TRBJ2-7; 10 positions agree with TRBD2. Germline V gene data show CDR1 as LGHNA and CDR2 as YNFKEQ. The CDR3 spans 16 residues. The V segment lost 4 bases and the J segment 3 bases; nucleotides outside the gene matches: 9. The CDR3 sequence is CASSLEIAGGHYEQYF. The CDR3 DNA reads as TGTGCCAGCAGCCTAGAGATAGCGGGAGGTCACTACGAGCAGTACTTC.

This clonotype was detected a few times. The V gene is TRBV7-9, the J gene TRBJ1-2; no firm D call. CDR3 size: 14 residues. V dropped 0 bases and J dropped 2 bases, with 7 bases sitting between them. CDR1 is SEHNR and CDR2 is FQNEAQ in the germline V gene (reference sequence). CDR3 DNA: TGTGCCAGCAGCTTAGCTGACCGGAACTATGGCTACACCTTC. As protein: CASSLADRNYGYTF.

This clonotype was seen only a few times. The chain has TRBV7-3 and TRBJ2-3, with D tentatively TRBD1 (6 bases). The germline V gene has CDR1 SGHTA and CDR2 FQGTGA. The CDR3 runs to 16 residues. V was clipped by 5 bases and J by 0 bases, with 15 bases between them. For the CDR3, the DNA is TGTGCCAGCAGCCTAAAAGGGGGTAGTAGCACAGATACGCAGTATTTT. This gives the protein CASSLKGGSSTDTQYF. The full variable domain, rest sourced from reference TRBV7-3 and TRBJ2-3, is GAGVSQTPSNKVTEKGKYVELRCDPISGHTALYWYRQSLGQGPEFLIYFQGTGAADDSGLPNDRFFAVRPEGSVSTLKIQRTERGDSAVYLCASSLKGGSSTDTQYFGPGTRLTVL.